These T cell receptor beta chains were read from a single sample in a study of Graves' ophthalmopathy and Graves' hyperthyroidism. TCRdb processed the multiplex PCR reads anew with MiXCR; each CDR3 protein has one entry. This table holds about 740,000 distinct CDR3 sequences, 40% found once. Input material: peripheral blood. Every receptor here comes from an adult man with Graves' ophthalmopathy. Both conserved end residues are part of each CDR3. Fields, in order: D gene, clone size, J gene, V gene, CDR3 protein, CDR3 DNA. The D gene is left open where the match is weak. Where a row states a size, it is once, few, many or the class of an expanded clone; other rows omit it.

d_gene: TRBD2; abundance: .; j_gene: TRBJ2-7; v_gene: TRBV19; CDR3aa: CATSYWRTSGRSGSYEQYF; CDR3nt: TGTGCCACTTCGTATTGGCGGACTAGCGGGAGGAGCGGATCCTACGAGCAGTACTTC
d_gene: .; abundance: .; j_gene: TRBJ1-1; v_gene: TRBV7-9; CDR3aa: CAGSFAVNTEAFF; CDR3nt: TGTGCCGGCAGCTTTGCAGTGAACACTGAAGCTTTCTTT
d_gene: .; abundance: many; j_gene: TRBJ1-6; v_gene: TRBV6-4; CDR3aa: CASSDRVGNSPLHF; CDR3nt: TGTGCCAGCAGTGACAGGGTTGGAAATTCACCCCTCCACTTT
d_gene: .; abundance: many; j_gene: TRBJ2-7; v_gene: TRBV15; CDR3aa: CATSRDSGSASYEQYF; CDR3nt: TGTGCCACCAGCAGAGATAGTGGTAGCGCCTCCTACGAGCAGTACTTC
d_gene: .; abundance: many; j_gene: TRBJ2-2; v_gene: TRBV2; CDR3aa: CASKSRQNTGELFF; CDR3nt: TGTGCCAGCAAGTCCCGTCAGAACACCGGGGAGCTGTTTTTT
d_gene: TRBD1; abundance: .; j_gene: TRBJ1-6; v_gene: TRBV20-1; CDR3aa: CSAKTGDYNSPLHF; CDR3nt: TGCAGTGCCAAGACAGGGGATTATAATTCACCCCTCCACTTT
d_gene: .; abundance: .; j_gene: TRBJ1-5; v_gene: TRBV29-1; CDR3aa: CSVEIVRPPQHF; CDR3nt: TGCAGCGTTGAAATCGTCAGGCCGCCCCAGCATTTT
d_gene: .; abundance: .; j_gene: TRBJ2-7; v_gene: TRBV20-1; CDR3aa: CSARDGPTYEQYF; CDR3nt: TGCAGTGCTAGGGACGGGCCTACCTACGAGCAGTACTTC
d_gene: TRBD1; abundance: .; j_gene: TRBJ1-2; v_gene: TRBV7-2; CDR3aa: CASSVQGTGVYGYTF; CDR3nt: TGTGCCAGCAGCGTGCAAGGGACAGGGGTGTATGGCTACACCTTC
d_gene: .; abundance: many; j_gene: TRBJ1-2; v_gene: TRBV7-2; CDR3aa: CASSLEGYTF; CDR3nt: TGTGCCAGCAGCCTGGAGGGCTACACCTTC